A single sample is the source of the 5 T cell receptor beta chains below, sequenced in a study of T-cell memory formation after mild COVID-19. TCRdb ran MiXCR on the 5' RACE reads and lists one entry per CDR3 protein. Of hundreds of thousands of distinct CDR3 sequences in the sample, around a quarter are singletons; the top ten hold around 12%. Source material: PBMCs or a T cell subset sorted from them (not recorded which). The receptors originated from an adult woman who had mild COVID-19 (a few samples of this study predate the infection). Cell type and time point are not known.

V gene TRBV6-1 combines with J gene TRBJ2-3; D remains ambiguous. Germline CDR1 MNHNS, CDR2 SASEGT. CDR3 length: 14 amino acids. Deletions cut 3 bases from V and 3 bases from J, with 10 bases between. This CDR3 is CASSDWAGTDTQYF. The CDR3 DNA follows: TGTGCCAGCAGTGATTGGGCCGGAACAGATACGCAGTATTTT.

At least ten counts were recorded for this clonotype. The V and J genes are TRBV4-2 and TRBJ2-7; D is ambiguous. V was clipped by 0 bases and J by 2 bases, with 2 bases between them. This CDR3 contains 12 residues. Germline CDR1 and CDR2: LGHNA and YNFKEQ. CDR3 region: CASSQDAYEQYF. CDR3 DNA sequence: TGTGCCAGCAGCCAAGACGCCTACGAGCAGTACTTC.

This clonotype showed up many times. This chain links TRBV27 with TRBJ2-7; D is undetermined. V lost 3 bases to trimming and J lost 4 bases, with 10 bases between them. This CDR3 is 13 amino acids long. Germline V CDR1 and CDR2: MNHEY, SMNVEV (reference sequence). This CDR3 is CASSFNPRYEQYF. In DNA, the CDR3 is TGTGCCAGCAGTTTTAACCCCAGATACGAGCAGTACTTC.

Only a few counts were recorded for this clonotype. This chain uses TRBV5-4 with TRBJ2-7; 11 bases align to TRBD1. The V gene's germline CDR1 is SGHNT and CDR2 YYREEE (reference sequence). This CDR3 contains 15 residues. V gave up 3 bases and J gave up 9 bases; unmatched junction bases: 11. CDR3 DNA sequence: TGTGCCAGCAGCTCGACCGGGACAGGGGGTCTAGGGCAGTACTTC. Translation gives CASSSTGTGGLGQYF. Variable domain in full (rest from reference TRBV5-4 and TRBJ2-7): ETGVTQSPTHLIKTRGQQVTLRCSSQSGHNTVSWYQQALGQGPQFIFQYYREEENGRGNFPPRFSGLQFPNYSSELNVNALELDDSALYLCASSSTGTGGLGQYFGPGTRLTVT.

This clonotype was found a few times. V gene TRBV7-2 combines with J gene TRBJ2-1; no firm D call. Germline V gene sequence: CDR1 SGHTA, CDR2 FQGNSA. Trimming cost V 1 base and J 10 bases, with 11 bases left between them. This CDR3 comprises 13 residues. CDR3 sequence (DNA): TGTGCCAGCAGCTTAGGACCCGCCGGGGAGCAGTTCTTC. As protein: CASSLGPAGEQFF.